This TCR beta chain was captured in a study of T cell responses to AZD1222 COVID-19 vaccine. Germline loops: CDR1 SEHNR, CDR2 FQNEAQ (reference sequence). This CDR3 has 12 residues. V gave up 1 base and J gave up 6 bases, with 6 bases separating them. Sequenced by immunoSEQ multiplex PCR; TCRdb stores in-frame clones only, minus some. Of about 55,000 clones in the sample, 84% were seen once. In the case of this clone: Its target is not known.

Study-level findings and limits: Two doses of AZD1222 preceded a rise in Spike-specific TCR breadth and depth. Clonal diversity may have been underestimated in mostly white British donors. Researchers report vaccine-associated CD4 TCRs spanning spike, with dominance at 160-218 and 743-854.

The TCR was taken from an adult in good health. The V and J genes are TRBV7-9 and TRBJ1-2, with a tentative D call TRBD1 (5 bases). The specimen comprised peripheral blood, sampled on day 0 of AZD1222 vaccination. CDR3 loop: CASSLDRNGYTF. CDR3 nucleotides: TGTGCCAGCAGCTTAGACAGGAATGGCTACACCTTC. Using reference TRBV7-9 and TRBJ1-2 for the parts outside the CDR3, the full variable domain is DTGVSQNPRHKITKRGQNVTFRCDPISEHNRLYWYRQTLGQGPEFLTYFQNEAQLEKSRLLSDRFSAERPKGSFSTLEIQRTEQGDSAMYLCASSLDRNGYTFGSGTRLTVV.